This TCR beta chain was captured by sequencing in a study of cytotoxic CD8 clonotypes in ibrutinib-treated CLL. Germline V gene data show CDR1 as SGHTA and CDR2 as FQGNSA. CDR3 length: 15 residues. V was cut by 6 bases and J by 1 base, with 13 bases left in between. Sequenced by immunoSEQ multiplex PCR; TCRdb stores in-frame clones only, minus some. The sample includes over 200,000 clones, 70% to 75% seen only once; the top ten take 5.5% to 7%. Specimen: PBMCs, collected after 12 months of ibrutinib treatment. This sequence was found in a human donor with chronic lymphocytic leukemia. V usage is TRBV7-2 and J usage is TRBJ1-3; D gene ambiguous. CDR3 in DNA: TGTGCCAGCAGGCCCGGGTCCCAGTCTGGAAACACCATATATTTT. It specifies CASRPGSQSGNTIYF.